The 13 T cell receptor beta chains given below trace back to one sample, sequenced in a study of shared clonotypes between healthy human individuals. The protocol was immunoSEQ multiplex PCR, while the TCRdb copy is restricted to in-frame clones and leaves out a portion. The sample yields more than 2,000,000 clones, around 94% seen once. Sequenced input: naive CD4+ T cells sorted from blood. Subset specified: CD45RA+ positively selected. The receptors were gathered from a man aged 18-30 years in good health.

The V call is TRBV18, the J call TRBJ1-1; no clear D gene. The germline V gene encodes CDR1 KGHSH and CDR2 LQKENI. The CDR3 contains 13 residues. Trimming took 0 bases from V and 4 from J, leaving 6 bases between them. This chain's CDR3 is CASSPPLVTEAFF. The DNA for the CDR3 is TGTGCCAGCTCACCACCGTTGGTCACTGAAGCTTTCTTT.

The V and J genes are TRBV10-1 and TRBJ2-3, with no clear D. The CDR3 extends over 12 amino acids. Trimming removed 6 bases at V and 5 bases at J, with 9 bases between. CDR1 WNHNN and CDR2 SYGVQD come from the germline V gene (reference sequence). The CDR3 loop reads CASSVRGDTQYF. In DNA form, the CDR3 reads TGCGCCAGCAGCGTTAGAGGAGATACGCAGTATTTT.

V and J are TRBV5-4 and TRBJ2-1, with D perhaps TRBD2 (6 bases). Trimming took 4 bases from V and 5 from J, leaving 16 bases between them. From germline, CDR1 is SGHNT and CDR2 YYREEE (reference sequence). The CDR3 runs 15 residues. CDR3 residues: CASSPTGRDNNEQFF. For the CDR3, the DNA is TGTGCCAGCAGCCCGACGGGGCGGGATAACAATGAGCAGTTCTTC.

V is TRBV10-1 and J is TRBJ2-1, with D possibly TRBD2 on 5 matching bases. The CDR3 spans 13 residues. Per germline, CDR1 WNHNN and CDR2 SYGVQD (reference sequence). Between the trimmed V and J ends, which lost 10 bases and 8 bases, there was a span of 18 bases. CDR3 nucleotides: TGCGCCACCTCCAGGAGGTGGTGGGATGAGCAGTTCTTC. Translating gives CATSRRWWDEQFF.

This chain joins TRBV4-3 and TRBJ1-1, with D perhaps matching TRBD1 (6 bases). Germline CDR1 reads LGHNA; CDR2 reads YSLEER. Trimming took off 3 bases at V and 1 base at J, with 12 bases between the two ends. The CDR3 has 15 amino acids. CDR3 in DNA: TGCGCCAGCAGCCAGGGGACAAAGTGGAACACTGAAGCTTTCTTT. This translates into CASSQGTKWNTEAFF.

This rearrangement joins TRBV6-1 to TRBJ1-5; D call uncertain. Germline CDR1 MNHNS, CDR2 SASEGT. The CDR3 loop spans 13 amino acids. The CDR3: CAGSRDSNQPQHF. The CDR3 nucleotides are TGTGCGGGCAGCCGAGATAGCAATCAGCCCCAGCATTTT.

The chain recombines TRBV19 with TRBJ2-3, with 8 bases fitting TRBD1. CDR1 and CDR2 (germline): LNHDA, SQIVND (reference sequence). The J segment lost 9 bases and the V segment lost 5 bases, leaving 10 bases of the junction unmatched. The CDR3 has 14 amino acids. CDR3 sequence (DNA): TGTGCCAGTAGTTTAGGACAGGGCGGGCGAACGCAGTATTTT. This encodes CASSLGQGGRTQYF.

The genes are TRBV7-6 and TRBJ1-6; unclear D gene. The germline CDR1 and CDR2 sequences are SGHVS and FNYEAQ. The germline V and J ends were trimmed by 1 base and 9 bases, with 7 bases remaining between them. This CDR3 spans 13 amino acids. CDR3 loop: CASSLGLGSPLHF. The CDR3 nucleotides read TGTGCCAGCAGCTTAGGGCTCGGTTCACCCCTCCACTTT.

The chain recombines TRBV7-9 with TRBJ2-1; maybe TRBD2 (6 bases). The V gene's germline CDR1 is SEHNR and CDR2 FQNEAQ (reference sequence). Deletions cut 5 bases from V and 6 bases from J, with 11 bases between. CDR3 length equals 13 residues. The CDR3 reads CASSQTSFNEQFF. The CDR3 nucleotides are TGTGCCAGCAGCCAGACTAGTTTCAATGAGCAGTTCTTC.

J is TRBJ1-6 and V is TRBV11-1; perhaps TRBD1 as D (5 bases). The length of the CDR3 is 17 residues. The germline V gene encodes CDR1 SGHAT and CDR2 FQDESV (reference sequence). Trimming stripped 4 bases from V and 0 bases from J, with 13 bases between. The CDR3 nucleotides are TGTGCCAGCAGCTCCAGGGTATCAAGCTCCTATAATTCACCCCTCCACTTT. Protein: CASSSRVSSSYNSPLHF.

The V and J genes are TRBV29-1 and TRBJ2-3, with a tentative D call TRBD1 (5 bases). V was shortened by 2 bases and J by 2 bases, with 11 bases between the two germline ends. CDR3 length: 14 residues. Germline CDR1 and CDR2: SQVTM and ANQGSEA. The CDR3 region is CSVEWGGPTDTQYF. The DNA for the CDR3 is TGCAGCGTTGAATGGGGCGGTCCCACAGATACGCAGTATTTT.

The V call is TRBV7-2, the J call TRBJ2-3; 7 bases are a match to TRBD2. With V trimmed by 2 bases and J by 4 bases, 6 bases remained unmatched. The germline V gene has CDR1 SGHTA and CDR2 FQGNSA. This CDR3 has 15 residues. The CDR3 nucleotides are TGTGCCAGCAGCTTAAGCCTAGCGGCTCCAGATACGCAGTATTTT. The encoded protein is CASSLSLAAPDTQYF.

The sample holds a few counts of this clone. This sample also contains other DNA sequences that code for the same CDR3. The V call is TRBV19, the J call TRBJ1-5; D might be TRBD1 (5 bases). The CDR3 spans 13 residues. Germline V gene sequence: CDR1 LNHDA, CDR2 SQIVND (reference sequence). Trimming took 2 bases from V and 7 from J, leaving 9 bases between them. In nucleotides, the CDR3 is TGTGCCAGTAGTATACAGGGTGGGCAGCCCCAGCATTTT. Translation: CASSIQGGQPQHF.